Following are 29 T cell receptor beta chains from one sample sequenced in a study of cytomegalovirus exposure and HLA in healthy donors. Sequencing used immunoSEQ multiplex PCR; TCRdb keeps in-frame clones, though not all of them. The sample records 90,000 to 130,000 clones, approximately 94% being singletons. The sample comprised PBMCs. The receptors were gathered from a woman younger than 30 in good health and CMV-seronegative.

As DNA, the CDR3 is TGTGCCAGTCAGGTCCCCAACACCGGGGAGCTGTTTTTT. Protein sequence: CASQVPNTGELFF. This rearrangement joins TRBV15 to TRBJ2-2; no clear D gene. There are 13 residues in the CDR3. The germline CDR1 and CDR2 sequences are LNHNV and YYDKDF (reference sequence). The V end was cut by 10 bases, the J end by 2 bases, with 11 bases between. Full variable domain (rest looked up from reference TRBV15 and TRBJ2-2): DAMVIQNPRYQVTQFGKPVTLSCSQTLNHNVMYWYQQKSSQAPKLLFHYYDKDFNNEADTPDNFQSRRPNTSFCFLDIRSPGLGDTAMYLCASQVPNTGELFFGEGSRLTVL.

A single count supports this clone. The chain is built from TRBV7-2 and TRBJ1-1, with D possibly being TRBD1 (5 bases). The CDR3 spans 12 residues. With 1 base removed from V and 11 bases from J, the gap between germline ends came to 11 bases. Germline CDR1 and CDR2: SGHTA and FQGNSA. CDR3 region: CASSLGGVRAFF. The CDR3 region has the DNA TGTGCCAGCAGCTTAGGGGGGGTGAGGGCTTTCTTT.

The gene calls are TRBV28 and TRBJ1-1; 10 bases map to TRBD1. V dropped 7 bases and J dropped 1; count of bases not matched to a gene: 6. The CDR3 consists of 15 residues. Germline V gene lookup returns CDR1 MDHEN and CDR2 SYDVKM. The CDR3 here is CASNRQGARNTEAFF. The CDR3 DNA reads TGTGCCAGCAACAGACAGGGGGCTAGGAACACTGAAGCTTTCTTT.

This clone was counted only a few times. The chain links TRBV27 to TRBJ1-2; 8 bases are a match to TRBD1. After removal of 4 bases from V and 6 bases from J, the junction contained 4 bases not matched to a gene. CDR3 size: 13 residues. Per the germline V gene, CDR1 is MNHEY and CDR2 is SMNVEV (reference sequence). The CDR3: CASSSSQGDGYTF. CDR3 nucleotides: TGTGCCAGCAGTTCCTCACAGGGGGATGGCTACACCTTC.

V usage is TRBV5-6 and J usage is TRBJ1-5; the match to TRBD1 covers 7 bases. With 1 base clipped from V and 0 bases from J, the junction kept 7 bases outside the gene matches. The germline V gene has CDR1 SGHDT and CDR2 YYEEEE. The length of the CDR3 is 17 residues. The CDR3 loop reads CASSLNRGFYSNQPQHF. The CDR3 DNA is TGTGCCAGCAGCTTGAACAGGGGATTCTATAGCAATCAGCCCCAGCATTTT.

The CDR3 region has the DNA TGCGCCAGCAGCTCCCGGACAGGGTATAACAATGAGCAGTTCTTC. Protein product: CASSSRTGYNNEQFF. J is TRBJ2-1 and V is TRBV5-1, with TRBD1 matching over 8 bases. CDR3 length: 15 amino acids. V was pared by 3 bases and J by 5 bases, with 7 bases of the junction left unmatched. Germline CDR1 reads SGHRS; CDR2 reads YFSETQ.

CDR3 sequence (DNA): TGTGCCAGCAGCACCCCCGGGGTGAGGTCCGAGCCCCTCTACGAGCAGTACTTC. Translated, it gives CASSTPGVRSEPLYEQYF. The chain combines TRBV21-1 with TRBJ2-7; the D call TRBD2 from the table was never checked on the DNA. TRBV21-1 is a documented pseudogene. This CDR3 has 18 residues.

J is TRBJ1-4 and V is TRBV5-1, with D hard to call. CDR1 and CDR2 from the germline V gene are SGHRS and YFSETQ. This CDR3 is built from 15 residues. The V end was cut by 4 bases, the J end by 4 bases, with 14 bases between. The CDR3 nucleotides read TGCGCCAGCAGCCTGGGCCTGTACAATAATGAAAAACTGTTTTTT. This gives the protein CASSLGLYNNEKLFF.

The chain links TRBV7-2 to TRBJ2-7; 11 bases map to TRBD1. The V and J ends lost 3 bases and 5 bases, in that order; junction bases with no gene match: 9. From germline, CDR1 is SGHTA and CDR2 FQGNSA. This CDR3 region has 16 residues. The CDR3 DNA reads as TGTGCCAGCAGCTTTAGGGGCGGGACAGGGGGTAACGAGCAGTACTTC. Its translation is CASSFRGGTGGNEQYF. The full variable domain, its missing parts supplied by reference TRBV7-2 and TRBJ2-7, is GAGVSQSPSNKVTEKGKDVELRCDPISGHTALYWYRQSLGQGLEFLIYFQGNSAPDKSGLPSDRFSAERTGGSVSTLTIQRTQQEDSAVYLCASSFRGGTGGNEQYFGPGTRLTVT.

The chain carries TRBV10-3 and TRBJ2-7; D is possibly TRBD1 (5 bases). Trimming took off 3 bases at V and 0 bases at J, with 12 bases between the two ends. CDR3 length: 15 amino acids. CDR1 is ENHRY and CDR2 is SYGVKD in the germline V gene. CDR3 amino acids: CAISERPRGSYEQYF. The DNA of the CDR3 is TGTGCCATCAGTGAACGCCCAAGGGGCTCCTACGAGCAGTACTTC.

CDR3 loop: CASRVENYGYTF. CDR3 in DNA: TGCGCCAGCAGGGTAGAAAACTATGGCTACACCTTC. The rearrangement links TRBV5-1 to TRBJ1-2, with D unresolved. This CDR3 is 12 amino acids long. Germline values: CDR1 SGHRS, CDR2 YFSETQ. V lost 5 bases, J lost 2 bases, and 7 bases lay in between.

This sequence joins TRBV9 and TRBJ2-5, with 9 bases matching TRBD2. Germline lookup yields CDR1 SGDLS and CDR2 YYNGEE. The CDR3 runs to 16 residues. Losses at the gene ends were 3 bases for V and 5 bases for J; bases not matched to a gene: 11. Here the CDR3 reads CASSEGGGGGRETQYF. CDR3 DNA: TGTGCCAGCAGCGAAGGAGGCGGGGGGGGGCGCGAGACCCAGTACTTC.

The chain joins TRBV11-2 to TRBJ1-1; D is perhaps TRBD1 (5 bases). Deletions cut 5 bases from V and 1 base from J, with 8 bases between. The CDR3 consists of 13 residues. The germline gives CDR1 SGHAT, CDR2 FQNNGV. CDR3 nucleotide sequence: TGTGCCAGCAGCCACAGGTCGAACACTGAAGCTTTCTTT. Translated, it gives CASSHRSNTEAFF.

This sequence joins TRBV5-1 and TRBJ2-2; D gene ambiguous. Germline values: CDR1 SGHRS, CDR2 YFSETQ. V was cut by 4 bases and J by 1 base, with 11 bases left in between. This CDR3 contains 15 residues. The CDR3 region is CASSPAGWNTGELFF. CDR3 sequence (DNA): TGCGCCAGCAGCCCTGCAGGATGGAACACCGGGGAGCTGTTTTTT.

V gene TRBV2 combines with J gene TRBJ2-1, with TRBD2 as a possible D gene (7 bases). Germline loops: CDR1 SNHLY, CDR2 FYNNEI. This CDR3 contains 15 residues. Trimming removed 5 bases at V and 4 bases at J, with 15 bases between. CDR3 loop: CASSPRGGAYNEQFF. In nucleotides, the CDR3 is TGTGCCAGCAGTCCTCGCGGGGGCGCATACAATGAGCAGTTCTTC.

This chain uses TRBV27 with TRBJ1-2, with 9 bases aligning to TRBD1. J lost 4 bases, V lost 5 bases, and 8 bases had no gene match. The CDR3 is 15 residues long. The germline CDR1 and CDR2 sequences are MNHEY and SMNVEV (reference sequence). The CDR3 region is CASSHRQGVSYGYTF. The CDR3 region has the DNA TGTGCCAGCAGTCACAGACAGGGGGTTAGCTATGGCTACACCTTC.

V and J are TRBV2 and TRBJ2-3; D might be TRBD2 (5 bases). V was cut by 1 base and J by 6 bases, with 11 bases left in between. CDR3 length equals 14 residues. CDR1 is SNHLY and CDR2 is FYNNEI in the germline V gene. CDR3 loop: CASSEGTPPDTQYF. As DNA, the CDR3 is TGTGCCAGCAGTGAAGGGACTCCCCCGGATACGCAGTATTTT.

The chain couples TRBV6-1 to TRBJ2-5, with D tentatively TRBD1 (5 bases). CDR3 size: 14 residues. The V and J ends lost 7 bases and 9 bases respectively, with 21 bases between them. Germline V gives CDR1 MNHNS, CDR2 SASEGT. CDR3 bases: TGTGCCAGCACCGAGCAGGGTCTGGGTTCGGCCCAGTACTTC. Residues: CASTEQGLGSAQYF.

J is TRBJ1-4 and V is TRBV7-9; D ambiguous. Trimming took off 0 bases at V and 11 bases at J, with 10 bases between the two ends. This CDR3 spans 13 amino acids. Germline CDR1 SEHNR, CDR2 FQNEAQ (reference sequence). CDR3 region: CASSLAQFEKLFF. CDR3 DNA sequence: TGTGCCAGCAGCTTAGCGCAATTTGAGAAACTGTTTTTT.

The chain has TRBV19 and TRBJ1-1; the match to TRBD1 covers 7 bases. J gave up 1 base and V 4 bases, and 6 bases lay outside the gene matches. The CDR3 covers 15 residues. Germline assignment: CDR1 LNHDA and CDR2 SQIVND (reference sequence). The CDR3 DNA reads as TGTGCCAGTAGTAGGGGGAGGACAGGGAACACTGAAGCTTTCTTT. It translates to CASSRGRTGNTEAFF. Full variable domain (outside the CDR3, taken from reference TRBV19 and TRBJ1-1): DGGITQSPKYLFRKEGQNVTLSCEQNLNHDAMYWYRQDPGQGLRLIYYSQIVNDFQKGDIAEGYSVSREKKESFPLTVTSAQKNPTAFYLCASSRGRTGNTEAFFGQGTRLTVV.

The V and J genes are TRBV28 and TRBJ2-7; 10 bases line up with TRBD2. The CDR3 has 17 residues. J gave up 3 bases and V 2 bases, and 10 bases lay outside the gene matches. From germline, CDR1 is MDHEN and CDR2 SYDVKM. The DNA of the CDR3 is TGTGCCAGCAGTTTAAACCCAACTAGCGGGGAGATCTACGAGCAGTACTTC. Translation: CASSLNPTSGEIYEQYF.

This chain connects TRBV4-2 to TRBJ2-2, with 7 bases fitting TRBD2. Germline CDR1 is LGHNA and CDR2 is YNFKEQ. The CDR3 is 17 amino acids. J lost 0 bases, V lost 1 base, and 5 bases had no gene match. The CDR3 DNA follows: TGTGCCAGCAGCCAAGGTTCGCGGGGGACGAACACCGGGGAGCTGTTTTTT. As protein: CASSQGSRGTNTGELFF.

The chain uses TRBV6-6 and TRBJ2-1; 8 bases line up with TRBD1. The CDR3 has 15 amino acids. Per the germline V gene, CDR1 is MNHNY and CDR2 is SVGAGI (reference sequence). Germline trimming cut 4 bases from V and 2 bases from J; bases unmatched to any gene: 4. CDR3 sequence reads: CASSSTGATYNEQFF. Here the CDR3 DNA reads TGTGCCAGCAGTTCGACAGGGGCAACCTACAATGAGCAGTTCTTC.

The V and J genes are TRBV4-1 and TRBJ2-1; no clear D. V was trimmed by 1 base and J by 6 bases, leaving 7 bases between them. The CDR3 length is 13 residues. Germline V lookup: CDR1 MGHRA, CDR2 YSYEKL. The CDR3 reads CASSQAAPNEQFF. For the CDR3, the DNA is TGCGCCAGCAGCCAAGCCGCGCCCAATGAGCAGTTCTTC.

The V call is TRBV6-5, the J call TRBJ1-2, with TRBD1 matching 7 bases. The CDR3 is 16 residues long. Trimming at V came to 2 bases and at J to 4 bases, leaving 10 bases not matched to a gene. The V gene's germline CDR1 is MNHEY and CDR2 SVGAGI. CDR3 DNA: TGTGCCAGCAGTTACACACAAGGGGGCTCTGGCTATGGCTACACCTTC. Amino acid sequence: CASSYTQGGSGYGYTF.

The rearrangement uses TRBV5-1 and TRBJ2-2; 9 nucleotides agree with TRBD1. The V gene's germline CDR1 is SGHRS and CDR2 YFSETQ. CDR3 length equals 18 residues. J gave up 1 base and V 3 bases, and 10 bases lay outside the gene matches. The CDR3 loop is CASSSRGPGQGNTGELFF. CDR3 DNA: TGCGCCAGCAGCTCGAGAGGTCCGGGACAGGGGAACACCGGGGAGCTGTTTTTT.

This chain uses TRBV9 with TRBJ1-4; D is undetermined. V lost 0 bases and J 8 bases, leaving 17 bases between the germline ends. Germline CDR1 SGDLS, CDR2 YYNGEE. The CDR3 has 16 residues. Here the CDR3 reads CASSVGLKTSREKLFF. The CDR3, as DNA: TGTGCCAGCAGCGTAGGGCTGAAAACGTCTCGCGAAAAACTGTTTTTT.

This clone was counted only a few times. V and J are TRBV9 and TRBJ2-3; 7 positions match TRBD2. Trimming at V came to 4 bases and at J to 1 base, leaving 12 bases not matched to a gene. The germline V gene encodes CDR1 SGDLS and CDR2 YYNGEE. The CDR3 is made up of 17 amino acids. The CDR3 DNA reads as TGTGCCAGCAGCCCCCGAGAGAGAAGCGGGGGCACAGATACGCAGTATTTT. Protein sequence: CASSPRERSGGTDTQYF.

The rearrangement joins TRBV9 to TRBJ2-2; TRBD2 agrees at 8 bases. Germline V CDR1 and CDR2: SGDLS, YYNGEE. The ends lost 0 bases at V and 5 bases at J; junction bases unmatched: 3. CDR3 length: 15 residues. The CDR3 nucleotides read TGTGCCAGCAGCGTAGGGGTAGCGGGGACCGGGGAGCTGTTTTTT. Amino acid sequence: CASSVGVAGTGELFF.